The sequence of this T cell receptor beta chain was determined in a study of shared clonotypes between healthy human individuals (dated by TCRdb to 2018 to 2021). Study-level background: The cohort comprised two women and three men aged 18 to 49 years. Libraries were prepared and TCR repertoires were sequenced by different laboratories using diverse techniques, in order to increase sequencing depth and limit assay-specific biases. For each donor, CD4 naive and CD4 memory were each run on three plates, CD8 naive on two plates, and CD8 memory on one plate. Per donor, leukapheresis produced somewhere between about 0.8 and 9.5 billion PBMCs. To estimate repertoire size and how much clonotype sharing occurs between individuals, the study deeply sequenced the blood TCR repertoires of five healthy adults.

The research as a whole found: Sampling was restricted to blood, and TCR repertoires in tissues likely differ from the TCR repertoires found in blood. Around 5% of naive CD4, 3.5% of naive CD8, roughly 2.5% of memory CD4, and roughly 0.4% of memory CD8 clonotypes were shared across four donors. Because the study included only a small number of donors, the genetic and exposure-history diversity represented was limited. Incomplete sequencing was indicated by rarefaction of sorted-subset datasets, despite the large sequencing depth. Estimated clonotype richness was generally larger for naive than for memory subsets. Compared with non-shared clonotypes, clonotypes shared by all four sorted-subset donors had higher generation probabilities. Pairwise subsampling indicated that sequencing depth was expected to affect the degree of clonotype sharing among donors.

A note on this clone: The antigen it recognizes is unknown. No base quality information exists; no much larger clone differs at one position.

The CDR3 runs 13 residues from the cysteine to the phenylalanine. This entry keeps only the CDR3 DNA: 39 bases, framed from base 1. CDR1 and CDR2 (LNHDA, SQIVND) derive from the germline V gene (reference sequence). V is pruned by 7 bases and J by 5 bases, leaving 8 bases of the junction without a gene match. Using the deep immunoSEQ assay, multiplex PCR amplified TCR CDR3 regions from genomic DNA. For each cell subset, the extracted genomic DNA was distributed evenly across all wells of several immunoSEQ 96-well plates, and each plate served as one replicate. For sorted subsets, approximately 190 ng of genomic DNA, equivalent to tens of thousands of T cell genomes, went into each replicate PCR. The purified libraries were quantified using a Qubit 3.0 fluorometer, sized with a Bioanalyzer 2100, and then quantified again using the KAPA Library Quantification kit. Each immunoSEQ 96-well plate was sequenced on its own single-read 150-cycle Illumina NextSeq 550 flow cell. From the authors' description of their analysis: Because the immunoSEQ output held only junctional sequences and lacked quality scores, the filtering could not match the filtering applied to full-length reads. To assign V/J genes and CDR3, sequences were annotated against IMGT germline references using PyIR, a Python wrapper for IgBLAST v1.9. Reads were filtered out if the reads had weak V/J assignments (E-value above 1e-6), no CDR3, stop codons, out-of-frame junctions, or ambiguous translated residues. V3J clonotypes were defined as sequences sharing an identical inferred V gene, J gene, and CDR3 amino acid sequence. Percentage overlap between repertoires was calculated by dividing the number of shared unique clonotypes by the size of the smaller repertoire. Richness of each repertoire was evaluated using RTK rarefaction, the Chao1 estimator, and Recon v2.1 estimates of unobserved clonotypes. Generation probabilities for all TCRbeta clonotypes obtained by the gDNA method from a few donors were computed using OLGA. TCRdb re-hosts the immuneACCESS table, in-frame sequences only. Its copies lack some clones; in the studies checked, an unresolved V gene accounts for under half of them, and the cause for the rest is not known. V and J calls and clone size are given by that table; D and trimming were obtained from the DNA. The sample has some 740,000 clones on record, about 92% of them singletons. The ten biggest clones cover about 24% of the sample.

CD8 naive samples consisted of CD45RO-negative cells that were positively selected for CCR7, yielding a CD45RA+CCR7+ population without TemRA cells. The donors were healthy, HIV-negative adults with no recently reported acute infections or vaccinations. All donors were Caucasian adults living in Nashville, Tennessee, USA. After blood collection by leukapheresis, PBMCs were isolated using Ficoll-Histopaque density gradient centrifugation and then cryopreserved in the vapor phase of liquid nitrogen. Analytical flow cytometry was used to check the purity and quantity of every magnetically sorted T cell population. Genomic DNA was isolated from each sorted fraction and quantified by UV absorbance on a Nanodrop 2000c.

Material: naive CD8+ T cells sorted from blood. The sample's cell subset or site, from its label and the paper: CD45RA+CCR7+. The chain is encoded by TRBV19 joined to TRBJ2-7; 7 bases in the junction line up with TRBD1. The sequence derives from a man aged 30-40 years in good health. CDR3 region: CASKGPGGDEQYF. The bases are TGTGCCAGTAAGGGCCCAGGGGGTGACGAGCAGTACTTC.